This TCR beta chain was retrieved from a study of PD-1 blockade in mismatch repair-deficient tumors. Study as a whole: Enrolled about 2012-2016, patients had progressing, pretreated mismatch repair-deficient cancers of approximately 13 types.

Study-wide findings and caveats: Rapid post-treatment expansion, then contraction, generally preceding radiologic response, marked tumor-resident clones.

Germline loops: CDR1 SGHTA, CDR2 FQGNSA. V was pared by 1 base and J by 5 bases, with 9 bases of the junction left unmatched. This CDR3 is 17 amino acids long. To note about this clone: The antigen is unknown.

TCRdb's copy holds only in-frame clones and misses some; the assay was immunoSEQ multiplex PCR. The profile shows under 50,000 clones, 77% of them singletons. This receptor was identified in an adult with mismatch repair-deficient cancer. Sequenced here: PBMCs, sampled before pembrolizumab treatment. The chain has TRBV7-2 and TRBJ2-5; TRBD2 aligns across 11 bases. CDR3 in amino acids: CASSLEHSGRVWETQYF. CDR3 sequence (DNA): TGTGCCAGCAGCTTAGAACATAGCGGGAGGGTTTGGGAGACCCAGTACTTC.